This record covers a single T cell receptor (beta chain). This sample stems from a study of T cells in tumors after PD-1 blockade. The overall study: On average, peripheral blood gave approximately 120,000 TCR templates and 35,000 or so unique clonotypes.

The CDR3 contains 13 residues. Germline values: CDR1 SGHNT, CDR2 YENEEA. With 3 bases removed from V and 4 bases from J, the gap between germline ends came to 9 bases. Generated by immunoSEQ multiplex PCR, the TCRdb table keeps only in-frame clones and is missing some. Of tens of thousands of clones listed, 74% are singletons. Input was roughly 550 ng to 6,500 ng of genomic DNA from tumor or blood. The chain combines TRBV11-3 with TRBJ1-1; D is undetermined. The TCR sequence derives from a human donor with basal cell carcinoma. Specimen: PBMCs, collected after anti-PD-1 treatment. CDR3 sequence: CASSFTESTEAFF. CDR3 coding DNA: TGTGCCAGCAGCTTTACCGAGAGCACTGAAGCTTTCTTT. Full variable domain (rest looked up from reference TRBV11-3 and TRBJ1-1): EAGVVQSPRYKIIEKKQPVAFWCNPISGHNTLYWYLQNLGQGPELLIRYENEEAVDDSQLPKDRFSAERLKGVDSTLKIQPAELGDSAVYLCASSFTESTEAFFGQGTRLTVV.